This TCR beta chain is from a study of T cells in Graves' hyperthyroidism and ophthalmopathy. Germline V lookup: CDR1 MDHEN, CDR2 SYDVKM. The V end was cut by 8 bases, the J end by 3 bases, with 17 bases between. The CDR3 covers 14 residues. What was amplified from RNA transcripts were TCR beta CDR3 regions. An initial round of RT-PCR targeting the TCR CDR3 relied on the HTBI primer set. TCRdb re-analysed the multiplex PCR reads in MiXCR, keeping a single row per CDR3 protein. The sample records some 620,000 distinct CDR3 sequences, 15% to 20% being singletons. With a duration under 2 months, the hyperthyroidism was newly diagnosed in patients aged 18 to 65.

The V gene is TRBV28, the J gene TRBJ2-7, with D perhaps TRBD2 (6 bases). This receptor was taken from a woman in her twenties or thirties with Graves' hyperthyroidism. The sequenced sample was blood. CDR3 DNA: TGTGCCAGCGGATCCCGGGACTCCTACTACGAGCAGTACTTC. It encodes CASGSRDSYYEQYF. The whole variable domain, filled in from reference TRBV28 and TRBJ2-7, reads DVKVTQSSRYLVKRTGEKVFLECVQDMDHENMFWYRQDPGLGLRLIYFSYDVKMKEKGDIPEGYSVSREKKERFSLILESASTNQTSMYLCASGSRDSYYEQYFGPGTRLTVT.